The clone carrying this T cell receptor (beta chain) was recorded many times. Antigen specificity is unknown. Unmatched junction bases numbered 9, after V lost 5 bases and J lost 5 bases. CDR3 length: 14 amino acids. Germline CDR1 SGHTA, CDR2 FQGTGA. These data come from a study of T cells in Graves' hyperthyroidism and ophthalmopathy. Looking at the study overall: The authors collected peripheral blood at initial diagnosis, before any treatment.

Study conclusions and caveats: A 13 V-J model separated ophthalmopathy from stable hyperthyroidism.

Amplified TCR beta CDR3 regions came from RNA transcripts. Researchers ran a first-round RT-PCR on the TCR CDR3 using the HTBI primer set. TCRdb ran MiXCR on the multiplex PCR reads and lists one entry per CDR3 protein. The repertoire holds over 500,000 distinct CDR3 sequences, with 15% to 20% as singletons. The V and J genes are TRBV7-3 and TRBJ2-7; 7 bases line up with TRBD2. Input material: blood. This receptor was identified in a woman between 18 and 30 years old with Graves' ophthalmopathy. The CDR3 DNA reads TGTGCCAGCAGCCCAATGGGAGGGAGCAACGAGCAGTACTTC. Its translation is CASSPMGGSNEQYF.